Listed below are T cell receptor beta chains from one sample, sequenced in a study of T cells after yellow fever vaccination. MiXCR was run by TCRdb on the 5' RACE reads, yielding one entry per CDR3 protein. The sample shows 300,000 or so distinct CDR3 sequences, about 6.9% of them seen only once. The sample was PBMCs, taken roughly 46 days after the first yellow fever vaccination. The source of these receptors is a man between 18 and 35 years old who received the YFV17D yellow fever vaccine. CDR3s include the opening cysteine and the closing phenylalanine or tryptophan. The D gene is left open where the match is weak. The size field is filled for only some rows; it gives once, few, many or a size class.

V gene: TRBV5-1
D gene: -
J gene: TRBJ1-2
clone size: many
CDR3 protein: CASSSGQTRGYTF
CDR3 DNA: TGCGCCAGCAGCTCTGGACAGACGAGAGGCTACACCTTC

V gene: TRBV5-5
D gene: -
J gene: TRBJ1-1
clone size: many
CDR3 protein: CASSSIIMNTEAFF
CDR3 DNA: TGTGCCAGCAGCTCAATTATCATGAACACTGAAGCTTTCTTT

V gene: TRBV12-3/TRBV12-4
D gene: -
J gene: TRBJ2-3
clone size: many
CDR3 protein: CASRRIPGLSTDTQYF
CDR3 DNA: TGTGCCAGCAGACGTATACCGGGACTTAGCACAGATACGCAGTATTTT

V gene: TRBV7-2
D gene: TRBD2
J gene: TRBJ2-1
clone size: many
CDR3 protein: CASSWGLAGNNEQFF
CDR3 DNA: TGTGCCAGCAGCTGGGGACTAGCGGGGAACAATGAGCAGTTCTTC

V gene: TRBV7-2
D gene: -
J gene: TRBJ2-1
clone size: -
CDR3 protein: CASSPRLGDEQFF
CDR3 DNA: TGTGCCAGCAGCCCCCGACTCGGGGATGAGCAGTTCTTC

V gene: TRBV28
D gene: -
J gene: TRBJ1-6
clone size: few
CDR3 protein: CASSEVSSYNSPLHF
CDR3 DNA: TGTGCCAGCAGCGAAGTTAGCTCCTATAATTCACCCCTCCACTTT

V gene: TRBV20-1
D gene: TRBD2
J gene: TRBJ2-3
clone size: few
CDR3 protein: CSARAFLAGGTDTQYF
CDR3 DNA: TGCAGTGCTAGAGCCTTCCTAGCGGGGGGCACAGATACGCAGTATTTT

V gene: TRBV5-1
D gene: -
J gene: TRBJ2-3
clone size: many
CDR3 protein: CASSLGQSDTQYF
CDR3 DNA: TGCGCCAGCAGCTTGGGACAGTCAGATACGCAGTATTTT

V gene: TRBV7-2
D gene: -
J gene: TRBJ2-1
clone size: many
CDR3 protein: CASSPQTGTYNEQFF
CDR3 DNA: TGTGCCAGCAGCCCACAGACCGGAACCTACAATGAGCAGTTCTTC

V gene: TRBV27
D gene: TRBD2
J gene: TRBJ2-2
clone size: few
CDR3 protein: CASGAGDWTGELFF
CDR3 DNA: TGTGCCAGCGGAGCGGGGGATTGGACCGGGGAGCTGTTTTTT

V gene: TRBV12-3/TRBV12-4
D gene: -
J gene: TRBJ1-1
clone size: many
CDR3 protein: CASTLRAGNTEAFF
CDR3 DNA: TGTGCCAGCACCCTACGGGCCGGGAACACTGAAGCTTTCTTT

V gene: TRBV12-3/TRBV12-4
D gene: -
J gene: TRBJ2-5
clone size: few
CDR3 protein: CASRSETGWGTQYF
CDR3 DNA: TGTGCCAGCAGAAGTGAGACGGGATGGGGGACCCAGTACTTC

V gene: TRBV6-2/TRBV6-3
D gene: -
J gene: TRBJ2-1
clone size: many
CDR3 protein: CASSYLYNEQFF
CDR3 DNA: TGTGCCAGCAGTTACCTTTACAATGAGCAGTTCTTC

V gene: TRBV11-2
D gene: TRBD2
J gene: TRBJ2-5
clone size: -
CDR3 protein: CASSSTGLAGQETQYF
CDR3 DNA: TGTGCCAGCAGCTCCACGGGACTAGCGGGCCAAGAGACCCAGTACTTC

V gene: TRBV27
D gene: -
J gene: TRBJ2-1
clone size: -
CDR3 protein: CASSFGMEDEQFF
CDR3 DNA: TGTGCCAGCAGTTTTGGGATGGAGGATGAGCAGTTCTTC

V gene: TRBV6-5
D gene: -
J gene: TRBJ1-5
clone size: -
CDR3 protein: CASNAPNQPQHF
CDR3 DNA: TGTGCCAGCAATGCCCCCAATCAGCCCCAGCATTTT

V gene: TRBV7-6
D gene: -
J gene: TRBJ1-1
clone size: -
CDR3 protein: CASSSQAGDTEAFF
CDR3 DNA: TGTGCCAGCAGCTCACAGGCGGGGGACACTGAAGCTTTCTTT

V gene: TRBV4-1
D gene: -
J gene: TRBJ2-7
clone size: -
CDR3 protein: CASSQDFYEQYF
CDR3 DNA: TGCGCCAGCAGCCAAGACTTCTACGAGCAGTACTTC

V gene: TRBV28
D gene: -
J gene: TRBJ2-2
clone size: many
CDR3 protein: CASSLAGTNTGELFF
CDR3 DNA: TGTGCCAGCAGTTTGGCGGGGACGAACACCGGGGAGCTGTTTTTT

V gene: TRBV19
D gene: TRBD1
J gene: TRBJ1-5
clone size: few
CDR3 protein: CASRMEDRLKPQHF
CDR3 DNA: TGTGCCAGTAGAATGGAGGACAGGCTCAAACCCCAGCATTTT

V gene: TRBV5-1
D gene: -
J gene: TRBJ1-3
clone size: -
CDR3 protein: CASSLTDRPGNTIYF
CDR3 DNA: TGCGCCAGCAGCCTGACCGACAGGCCCGGAAACACCATATATTTT

V gene: TRBV9
D gene: TRBD1
J gene: TRBJ2-4
clone size: few
CDR3 protein: CASSARDREIGIAKNIQYF
CDR3 DNA: TGTGCCAGCAGCGCCCGGGACAGGGAAATTGGAATAGCCAAAAACATTCAGTACTTC

V gene: TRBV24-1
D gene: -
J gene: TRBJ1-1
clone size: few
CDR3 protein: CATSAGTEAFF
CDR3 DNA: TGTGCCACCAGTGCTGGCACTGAAGCTTTCTTT

V gene: TRBV29-1
D gene: TRBD1
J gene: TRBJ1-2
clone size: -
CDR3 protein: CSGLWRVGTGSVGYGYTF
CDR3 DNA: TGCAGCGGCTTGTGGAGAGTCGGGACAGGGTCCGTGGGCTATGGCTACACCTTC

V gene: TRBV5-4
D gene: TRBD2
J gene: TRBJ2-3
clone size: few
CDR3 protein: CASSLALSGAHTDTQYF
CDR3 DNA: TGTGCCAGCAGCTTGGCCCTGAGCGGGGCGCACACAGATACGCAGTATTTT

V gene: TRBV19
D gene: -
J gene: TRBJ2-4
clone size: many
CDR3 protein: CASGGGLGIQYF
CDR3 DNA: TGTGCCAGTGGAGGGGGGCTGGGCATTCAGTACTTC

V gene: TRBV5-1
D gene: -
J gene: TRBJ1-2
clone size: few
CDR3 protein: CASSPQDDYGYTF
CDR3 DNA: TGCGCCAGCAGCCCACAGGATGACTATGGCTACACCTTC

V gene: TRBV20-1
D gene: TRBD1
J gene: TRBJ2-2
clone size: -
CDR3 protein: CSAETTGGNTGELFF
CDR3 DNA: TGCAGTGCTGAAACGACAGGGGGGAACACCGGGGAGCTGTTTTTT

V gene: TRBV4-3
D gene: TRBD1
J gene: TRBJ2-7
clone size: many
CDR3 protein: CASSRSEGQGYEQYF
CDR3 DNA: TGCGCCAGCAGCCGTTCTGAGGGACAGGGGTACGAGCAGTACTTC